This T cell receptor (beta chain) is drawn from a study of T cells in Graves' hyperthyroidism and ophthalmopathy. Overall study findings and caveats: The model's output predicted ophthalmopathy at a median of about 5.9 months prior to onset.

The CDR3 regions of TCR beta were amplified from RNA transcripts. The TCR CDR3 first-round RT-PCR relied on the HTBI primer set. TCRdb passed the multiplex PCR reads through MiXCR, listing each CDR3 protein once. The sample includes hundreds of thousands of distinct CDR3 sequences, approximately 42% of them seen just once. Researchers barred patients who had uncontrolled infection, other autoimmune disease, pregnancy or lactation. In this sample, this clonotype turned up many times. The antigen is unknown. Germline lookup yields CDR1 SGHTA and CDR2 FQGNSA. CDR3 size: 18 residues. V shed 3 bases and J shed 0 bases, with 20 bases lying between them.

The chain employs TRBV7-2 and TRBJ1-1, with a possible D match to TRBD1 (5 bases). Sample: peripheral blood or thyroid tissue (not recorded which). The receptor was isolated from an adult man with Graves' disease, either hyperthyroidism or ophthalmopathy (not recorded which). The CDR3 region has the DNA TGTGCCAGCAGCTTTTTACCACGATTCGGGACGTTGAACACTGAAGCTTTCTTT. It is translated as CASSFLPRFGTLNTEAFF.